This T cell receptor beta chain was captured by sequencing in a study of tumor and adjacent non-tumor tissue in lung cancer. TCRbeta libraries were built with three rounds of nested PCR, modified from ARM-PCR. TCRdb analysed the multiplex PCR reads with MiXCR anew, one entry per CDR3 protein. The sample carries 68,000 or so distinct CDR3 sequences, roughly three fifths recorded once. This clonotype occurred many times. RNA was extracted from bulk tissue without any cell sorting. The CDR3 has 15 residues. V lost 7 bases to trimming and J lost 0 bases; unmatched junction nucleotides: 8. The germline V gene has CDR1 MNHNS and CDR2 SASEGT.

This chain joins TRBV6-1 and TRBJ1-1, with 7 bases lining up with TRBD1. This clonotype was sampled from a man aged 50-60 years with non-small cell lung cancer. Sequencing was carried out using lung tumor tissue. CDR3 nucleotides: TGTGCCAGCACCCCTGACAGGGTAATGAACACTGAAGCTTTCTTT. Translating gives CASTPDRVMNTEAFF.